This T cell receptor beta chain is drawn from a study of blood T cell repertoires in COVID-19. The overall study: COVID-19 samples from acute and convalescent phases originated in the United States, Italy and Spain. Sources were T cells, B-cell-depleted T cells, or PBMCs; the material itself was cDNA or gDNA.

Patients in Seattle were enrolled during active infection, then followed longitudinally. Only in-frame clones appear in the TCRdb table, and some are missing; sequencing was by immunoSEQ multiplex PCR. Among 200,000 to 300,000 clones listed, about four fifths were seen once. This CDR3 is 14 amino acids long. This chain uses TRBV21-1 with TRBJ2-1; the tabulated D call, TRBD2, remains unverified against the DNA. TRBV21-1 is described as a pseudogene. Material for sequencing was peripheral blood. This sequence originates from a woman older than 75 with COVID-19, enrolled during active disease. The chain's CDR3 is CASSNRSSGKEQFF. The DNA of the CDR3 is TGTGCCAGCAGCAATCGGTCTAGCGGGAAGGAGCAGTTCTTC.